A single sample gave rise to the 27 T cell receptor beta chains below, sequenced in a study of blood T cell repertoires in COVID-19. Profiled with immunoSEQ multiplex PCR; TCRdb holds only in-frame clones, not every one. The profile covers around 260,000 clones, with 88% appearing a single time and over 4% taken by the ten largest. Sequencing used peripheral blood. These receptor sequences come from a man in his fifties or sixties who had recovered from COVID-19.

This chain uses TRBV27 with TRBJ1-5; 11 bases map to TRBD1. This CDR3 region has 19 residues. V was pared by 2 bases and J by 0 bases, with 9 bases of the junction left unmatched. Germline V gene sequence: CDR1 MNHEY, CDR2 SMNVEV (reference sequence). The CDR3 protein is CASSLTGTGGTRSNQPQHF. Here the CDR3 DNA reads TGTGCCAGCAGTTTAACCGGGACAGGGGGTACCCGTAGCAATCAGCCCCAGCATTTT.

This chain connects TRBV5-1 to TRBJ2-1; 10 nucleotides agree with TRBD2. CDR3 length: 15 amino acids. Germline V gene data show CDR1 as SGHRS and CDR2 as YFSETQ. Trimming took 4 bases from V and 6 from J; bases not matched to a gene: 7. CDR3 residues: CASSLNSGGLNEQFF. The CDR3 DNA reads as TGCGCCAGCAGCCTGAATAGCGGGGGGCTCAATGAGCAGTTCTTC.

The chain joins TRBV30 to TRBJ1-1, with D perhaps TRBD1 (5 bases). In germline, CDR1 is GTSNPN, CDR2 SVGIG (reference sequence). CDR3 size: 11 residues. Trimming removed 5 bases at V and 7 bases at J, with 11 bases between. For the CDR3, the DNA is TGTGCCTGGGGCCTCGGGGGTGAAGCTTTCTTT. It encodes CAWGLGGEAFF.

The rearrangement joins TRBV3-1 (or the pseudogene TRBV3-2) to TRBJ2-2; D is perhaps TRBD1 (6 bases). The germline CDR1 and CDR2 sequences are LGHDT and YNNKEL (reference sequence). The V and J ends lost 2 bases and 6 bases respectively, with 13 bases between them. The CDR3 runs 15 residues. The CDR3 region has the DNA TGTGCCAGCAGCCAATTCAGAAGGGGGTCCGGGGAGCTGTTTTTT. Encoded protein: CASSQFRRGSGELFF.

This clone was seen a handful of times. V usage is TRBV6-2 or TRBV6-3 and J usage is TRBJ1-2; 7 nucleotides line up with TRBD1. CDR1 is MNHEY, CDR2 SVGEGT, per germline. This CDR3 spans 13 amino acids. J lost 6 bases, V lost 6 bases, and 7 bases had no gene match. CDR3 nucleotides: TGTGCCAGCAGACCTGACAGGGTGGATGGCTACACCTTC. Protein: CASRPDRVDGYTF.

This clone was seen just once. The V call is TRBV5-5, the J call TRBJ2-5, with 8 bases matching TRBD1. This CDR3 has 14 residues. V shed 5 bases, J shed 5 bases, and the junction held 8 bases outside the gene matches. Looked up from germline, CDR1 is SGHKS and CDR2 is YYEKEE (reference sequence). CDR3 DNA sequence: TGTGCCAGCAGAAGGACAGGGAACGGGGAGACCCAGTACTTC. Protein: CASRRTGNGETQYF.

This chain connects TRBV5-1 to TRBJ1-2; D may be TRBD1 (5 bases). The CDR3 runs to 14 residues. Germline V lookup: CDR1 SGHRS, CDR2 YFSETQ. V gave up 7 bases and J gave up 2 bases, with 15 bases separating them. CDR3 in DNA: TGCGCCAGCTATGCTGAGACAGCAAACTATGGCTACACCTTC. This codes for CASYAETANYGYTF. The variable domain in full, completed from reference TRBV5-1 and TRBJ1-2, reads KAGVTQTPRYLIKTRGQQVTLSCSPISGHRSVSWYQQTPGQGLQFLFEYFSETQRNKGNFPGRFSGRQFSNSRSEMNVSTLELGDSALYLCASYAETANYGYTFGSGTRLTVV.

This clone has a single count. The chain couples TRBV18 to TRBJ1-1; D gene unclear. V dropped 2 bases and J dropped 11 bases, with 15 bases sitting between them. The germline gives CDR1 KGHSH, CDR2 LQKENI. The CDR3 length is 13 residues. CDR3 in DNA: TGTGCCAGCTCACCAGGCGAAGGACTGTGGGCTTTCTTT. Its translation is CASSPGEGLWAFF.

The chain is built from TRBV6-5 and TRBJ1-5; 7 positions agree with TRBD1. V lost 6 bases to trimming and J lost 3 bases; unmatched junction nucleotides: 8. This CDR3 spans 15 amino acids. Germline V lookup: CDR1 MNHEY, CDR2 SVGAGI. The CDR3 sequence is CASSPDRVHNQPQHF. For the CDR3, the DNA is TGTGCCAGCAGCCCCGACAGGGTTCACAATCAGCCCCAGCATTTT.

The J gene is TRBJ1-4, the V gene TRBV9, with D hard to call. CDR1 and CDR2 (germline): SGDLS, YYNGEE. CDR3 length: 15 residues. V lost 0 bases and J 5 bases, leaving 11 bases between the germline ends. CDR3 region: CASSVDTGTNEKLFF. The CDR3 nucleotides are TGTGCCAGCAGCGTAGATACGGGAACAAATGAAAAACTGTTTTTT.

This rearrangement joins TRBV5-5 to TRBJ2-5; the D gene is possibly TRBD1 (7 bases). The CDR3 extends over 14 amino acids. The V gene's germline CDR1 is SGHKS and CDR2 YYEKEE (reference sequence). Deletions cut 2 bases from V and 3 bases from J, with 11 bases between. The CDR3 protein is CASSFPGGKETQYF. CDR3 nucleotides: TGTGCCAGCAGCTTTCCAGGGGGGAAAGAGACCCAGTACTTC. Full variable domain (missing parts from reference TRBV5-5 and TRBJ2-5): DAGVTQSPTHLIKTRGQQVTLRCSPISGHKSVSWYQQVLGQGPQFIFQYYEKEERGRGNFPDRFSARQFPNYSSELNVNALLLGDSALYLCASSFPGGKETQYFGPGTRLLVL.

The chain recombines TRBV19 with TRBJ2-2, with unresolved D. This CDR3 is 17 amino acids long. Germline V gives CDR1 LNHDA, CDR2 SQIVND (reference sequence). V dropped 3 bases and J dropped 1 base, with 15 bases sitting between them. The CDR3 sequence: CASSISNWALNTGELFF. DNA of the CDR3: TGTGCCAGTAGTATCTCAAATTGGGCCCTGAACACCGGGGAGCTGTTTTTT.

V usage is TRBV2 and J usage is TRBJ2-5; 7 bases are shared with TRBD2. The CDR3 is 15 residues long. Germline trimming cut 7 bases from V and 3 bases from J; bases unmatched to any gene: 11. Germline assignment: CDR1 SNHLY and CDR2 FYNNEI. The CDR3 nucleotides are TGTGCCAGCAAAATTGGAGCGGGGATGGAAGAGACCCAGTACTTC. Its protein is CASKIGAGMEETQYF.

In DNA, the CDR3 is TGTGCCAGCTTCACGACTGGGACAGGGGACGAGCAGTACTTC. Encoded protein: CASFTTGTGDEQYF. This sequence joins TRBV18 and TRBJ2-7; 10 bases agree with TRBD1. The CDR3 is 14 residues long. V dropped 7 bases and J dropped 5; count of bases not matched to a gene: 8. CDR1 is KGHSH, CDR2 LQKENI, per germline. Filled out from reference TRBV18 and TRBJ2-7, the complete variable domain reads NAGVMQNPRHLVRRRGQEARLRCSPMKGHSHVYWYRQLPEEGLKFMVYLQKENIIDESGMPKERFSAEFPKEGPSILRIQQVVRGDSAAYFCASFTTGTGDEQYFGPGTRLTVT.

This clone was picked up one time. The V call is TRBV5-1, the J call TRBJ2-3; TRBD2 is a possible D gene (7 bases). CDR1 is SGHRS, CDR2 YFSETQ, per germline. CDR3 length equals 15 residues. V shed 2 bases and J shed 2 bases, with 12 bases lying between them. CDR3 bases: TGCGCCAGCAGCTTCTCGGGGGGCCTCACAGATACGCAGTATTTT. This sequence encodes CASSFSGGLTDTQYF.

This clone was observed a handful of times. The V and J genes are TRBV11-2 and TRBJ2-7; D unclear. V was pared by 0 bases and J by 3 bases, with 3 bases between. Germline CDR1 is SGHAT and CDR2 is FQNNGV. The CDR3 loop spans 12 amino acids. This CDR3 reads CASSLDLYEQYF. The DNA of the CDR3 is TGTGCCAGCAGCTTAGATCTCTACGAGCAGTACTTC. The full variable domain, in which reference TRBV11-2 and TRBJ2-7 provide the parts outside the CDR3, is EAGVAQSPRYKIIEKRQSVAFWCNPISGHATLYWYQQILGQGPKLLIQFQNNGVVDDSQLPKDRFSAERLKGVDSTLKIQPAKLEDSAVYLCASSLDLYEQYFGPGTRLTVT.

As DNA, the CDR3 is TGTGCCAGCAGCCAAGAAAGCGGGGGGACCCCCTACGAGCAGTACTTC. The encoded protein is CASSQESGGTPYEQYF. V is TRBV4-2 and J is TRBJ2-7; the match to TRBD2 covers 9 bases. The V gene end was trimmed by 0 bases and the J gene end by 2 bases; junction bases not matched to a gene: 5. The CDR3 length is 16 residues. The germline gives CDR1 LGHNA, CDR2 YNFKEQ.

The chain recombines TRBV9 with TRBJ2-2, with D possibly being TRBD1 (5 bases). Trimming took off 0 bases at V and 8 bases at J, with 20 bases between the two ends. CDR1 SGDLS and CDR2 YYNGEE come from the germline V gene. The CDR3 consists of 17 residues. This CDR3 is CASSVGQGYKNIGELFF. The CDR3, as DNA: TGTGCCAGCAGCGTAGGGCAGGGTTATAAGAATATAGGGGAGCTGTTTTTT.

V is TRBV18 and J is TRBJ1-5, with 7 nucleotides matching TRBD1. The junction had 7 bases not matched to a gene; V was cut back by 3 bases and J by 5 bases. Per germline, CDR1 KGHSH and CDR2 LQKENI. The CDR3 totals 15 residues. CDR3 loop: CASSPQKGADQPQHF. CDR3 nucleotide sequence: TGTGCCAGCTCACCCCAAAAGGGGGCGGATCAGCCCCAGCATTTT.

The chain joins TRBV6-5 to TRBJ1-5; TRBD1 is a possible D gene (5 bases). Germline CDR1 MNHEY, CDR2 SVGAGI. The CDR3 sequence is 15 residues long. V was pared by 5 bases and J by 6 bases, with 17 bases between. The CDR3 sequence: CASSLLGGVTQPQHF. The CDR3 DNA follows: TGTGCCAGCAGTCTACTCGGGGGAGTTACTCAGCCCCAGCATTTT.

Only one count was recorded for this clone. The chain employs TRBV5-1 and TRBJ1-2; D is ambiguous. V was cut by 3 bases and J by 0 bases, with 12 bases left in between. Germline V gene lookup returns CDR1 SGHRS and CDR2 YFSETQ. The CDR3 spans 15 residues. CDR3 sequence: CASSSTPTANYGYTF. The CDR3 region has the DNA TGCGCCAGCAGCTCGACCCCCACAGCTAACTATGGCTACACCTTC.

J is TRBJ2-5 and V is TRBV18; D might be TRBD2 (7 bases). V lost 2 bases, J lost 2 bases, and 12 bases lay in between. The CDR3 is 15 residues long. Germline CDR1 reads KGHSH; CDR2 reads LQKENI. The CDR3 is CASSPKGRGQETQYF. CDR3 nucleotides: TGTGCCAGCTCACCAAAGGGGAGGGGGCAAGAGACCCAGTACTTC.

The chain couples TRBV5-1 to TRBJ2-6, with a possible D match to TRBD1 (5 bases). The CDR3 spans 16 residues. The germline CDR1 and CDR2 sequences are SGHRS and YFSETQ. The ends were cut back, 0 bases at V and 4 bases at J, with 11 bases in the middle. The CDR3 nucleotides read TGCGCCAGCAGCTTGGATGCAGGGCCAGGGGCCAACGTCCTGACTTTC. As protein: CASSLDAGPGANVLTF.

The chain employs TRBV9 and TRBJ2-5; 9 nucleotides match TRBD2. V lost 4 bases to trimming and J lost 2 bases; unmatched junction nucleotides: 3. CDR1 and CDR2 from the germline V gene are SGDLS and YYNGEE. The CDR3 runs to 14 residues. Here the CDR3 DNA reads TGTGCCAGCAGCAGGACTAGCGTACAAGAGACCCAGTACTTC. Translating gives CASSRTSVQETQYF.

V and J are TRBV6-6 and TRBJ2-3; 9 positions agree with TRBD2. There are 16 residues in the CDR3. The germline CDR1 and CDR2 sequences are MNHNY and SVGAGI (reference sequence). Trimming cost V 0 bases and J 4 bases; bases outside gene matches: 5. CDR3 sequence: CASSYSSGGPADTQYF. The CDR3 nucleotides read TGTGCCAGCAGTTACTCGAGCGGGGGGCCCGCAGATACGCAGTATTTT.

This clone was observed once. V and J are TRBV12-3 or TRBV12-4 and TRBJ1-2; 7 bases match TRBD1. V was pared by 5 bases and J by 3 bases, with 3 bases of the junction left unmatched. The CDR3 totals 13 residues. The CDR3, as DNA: TGTGCCAGCAGTGGGACAGCTCACTATGGCTACACCTTC. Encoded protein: CASSGTAHYGYTF.

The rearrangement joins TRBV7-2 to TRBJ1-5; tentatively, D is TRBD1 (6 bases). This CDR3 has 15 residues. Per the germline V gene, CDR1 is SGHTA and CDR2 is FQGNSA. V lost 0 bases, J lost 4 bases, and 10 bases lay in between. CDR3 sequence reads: CASSLAGAQNQPQHF. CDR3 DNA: TGTGCCAGCAGCTTAGCGGGGGCACAAAATCAGCCCCAGCATTTT. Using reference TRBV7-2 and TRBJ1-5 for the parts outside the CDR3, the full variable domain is GAGVSQSPSNKVTEKGKDVELRCDPISGHTALYWYRQSLGQGLEFLIYFQGNSAPDKSGLPSDRFSAERTGGSVSTLTIQRTQQEDSAVYLCASSLAGAQNQPQHFGDGTRLSIL.